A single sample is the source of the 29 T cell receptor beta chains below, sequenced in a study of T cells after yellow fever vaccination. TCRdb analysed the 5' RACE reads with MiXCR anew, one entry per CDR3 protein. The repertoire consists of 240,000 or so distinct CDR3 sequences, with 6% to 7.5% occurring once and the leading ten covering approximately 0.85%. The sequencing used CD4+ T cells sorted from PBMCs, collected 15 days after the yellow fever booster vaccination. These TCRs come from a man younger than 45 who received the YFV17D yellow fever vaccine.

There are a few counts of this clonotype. For the CDR3, the DNA is TGTGCCAGCAGTTCACGGGGACTAGCGGGTAATGAGCAGTTCTTC. Its translation is CASSSRGLAGNEQFF. V is TRBV7-2 and J is TRBJ2-1; 12 nucleotides align to TRBD2. Germline V gene lookup returns CDR1 SGHTA and CDR2 FQGNSA. CDR3 length: 15 residues. J lost 7 bases, V lost 6 bases, and 7 bases had no gene match.

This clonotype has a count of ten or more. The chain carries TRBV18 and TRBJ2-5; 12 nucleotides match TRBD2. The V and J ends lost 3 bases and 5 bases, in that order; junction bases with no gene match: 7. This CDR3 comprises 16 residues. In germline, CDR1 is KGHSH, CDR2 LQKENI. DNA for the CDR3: TGTGCCAGCTCACCCAGGACTAGCGGGGTCACGGAGACCCAGTACTTC. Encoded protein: CASSPRTSGVTETQYF. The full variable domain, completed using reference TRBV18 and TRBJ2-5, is NAGVMQNPRHLVRRRGQEARLRCSPMKGHSHVYWYRQLPEEGLKFMVYLQKENIIDESGMPKERFSAEFPKEGPSILRIQQVVRGDSAAYFCASSPRTSGVTETQYFGPGTRLLVL.

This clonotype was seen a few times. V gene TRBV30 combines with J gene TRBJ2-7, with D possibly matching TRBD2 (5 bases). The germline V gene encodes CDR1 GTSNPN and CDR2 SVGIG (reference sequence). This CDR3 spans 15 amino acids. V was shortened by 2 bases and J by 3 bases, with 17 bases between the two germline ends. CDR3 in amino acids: CAWSSGRGRGYEQYF. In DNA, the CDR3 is TGTGCCTGGAGTTCCGGAAGAGGGAGAGGCTACGAGCAGTACTTC.

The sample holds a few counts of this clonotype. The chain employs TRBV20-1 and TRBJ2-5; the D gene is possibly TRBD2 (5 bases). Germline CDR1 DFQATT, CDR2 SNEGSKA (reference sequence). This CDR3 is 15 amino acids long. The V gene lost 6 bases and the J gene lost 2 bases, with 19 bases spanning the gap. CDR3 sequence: CSATGISRNQETQYF. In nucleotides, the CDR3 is TGCAGTGCCACGGGGATTAGCAGAAATCAAGAGACCCAGTACTTC.

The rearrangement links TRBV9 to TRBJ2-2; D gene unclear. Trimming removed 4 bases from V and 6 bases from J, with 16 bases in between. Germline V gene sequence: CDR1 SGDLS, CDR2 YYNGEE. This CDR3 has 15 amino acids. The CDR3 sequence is CASSPLSSKAGELFF. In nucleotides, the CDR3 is TGTGCCAGCAGCCCACTCAGTAGCAAGGCCGGGGAGCTGTTTTTT. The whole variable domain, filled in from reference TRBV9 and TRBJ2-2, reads DSGVTQTPKHLITATGQRVTLRCSPRSGDLSVYWYQQSLDQGLQFLIQYYNGEERAKGNILERFSAQQFPDLHSELNLSSLELGDSALYFCASSPLSSKAGELFFGEGSRLTVL.

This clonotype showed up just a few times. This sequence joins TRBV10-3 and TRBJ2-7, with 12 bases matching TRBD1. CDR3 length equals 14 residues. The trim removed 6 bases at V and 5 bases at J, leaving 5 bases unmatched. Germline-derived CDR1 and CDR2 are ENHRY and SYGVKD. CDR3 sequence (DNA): TGTGCCATCAGCCCCGGGACAGGGGGCCACGAGCAGTACTTC. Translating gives CAISPGTGGHEQYF.

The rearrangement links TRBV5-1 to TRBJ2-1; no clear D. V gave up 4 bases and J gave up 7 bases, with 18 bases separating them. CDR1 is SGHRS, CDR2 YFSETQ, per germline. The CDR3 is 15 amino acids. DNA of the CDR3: TGCGCCAGCAGCCCCGCCCCTAGTCTTGGGAATGAGCAGTTCTTC. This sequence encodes CASSPAPSLGNEQFF.

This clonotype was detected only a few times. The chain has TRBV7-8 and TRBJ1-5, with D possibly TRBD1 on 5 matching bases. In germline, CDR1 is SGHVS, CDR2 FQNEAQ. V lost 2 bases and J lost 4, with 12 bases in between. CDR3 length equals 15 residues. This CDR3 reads CASSLSATDNQPQHF. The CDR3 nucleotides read TGTGCCAGCAGCTTAAGCGCGACAGATAATCAGCCCCAGCATTTT. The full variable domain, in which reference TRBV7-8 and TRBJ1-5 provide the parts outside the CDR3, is GAGVSQSPRYKVAKRGQDVALRCDPISGHVSLFWYQQALGQGPEFLTYFQNEAQLDKSGLPSDRFFAERPEGSVSTLKIQRTQQEDSAVYLCASSLSATDNQPQHFGDGTRLSIL.

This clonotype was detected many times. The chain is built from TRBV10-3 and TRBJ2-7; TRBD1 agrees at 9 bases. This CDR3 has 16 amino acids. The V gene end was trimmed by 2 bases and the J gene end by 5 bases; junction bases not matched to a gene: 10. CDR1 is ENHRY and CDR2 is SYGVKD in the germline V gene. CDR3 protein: CAISERGTGIINEQYF. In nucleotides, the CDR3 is TGTGCCATCAGTGAGCGAGGGACAGGGATCATCAACGAGCAGTACTTC.

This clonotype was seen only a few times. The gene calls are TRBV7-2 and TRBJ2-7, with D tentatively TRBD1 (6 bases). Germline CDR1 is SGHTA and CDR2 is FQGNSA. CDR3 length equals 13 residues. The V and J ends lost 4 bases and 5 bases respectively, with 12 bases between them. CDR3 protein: CASSSSTGNEQYF. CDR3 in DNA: TGTGCCAGCAGCTCCTCTACAGGGAACGAGCAGTACTTC.

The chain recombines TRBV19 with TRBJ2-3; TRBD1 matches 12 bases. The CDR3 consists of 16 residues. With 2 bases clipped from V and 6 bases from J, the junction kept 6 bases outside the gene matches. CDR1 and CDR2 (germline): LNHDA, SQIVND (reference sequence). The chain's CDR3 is CASSIKGTGGLDTQYF. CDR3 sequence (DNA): TGTGCCAGTAGTATAAAAGGGACAGGGGGCCTGGATACGCAGTATTTT.

CDR3 nucleotide sequence: TGCAGCGTTGGAGACACTTCGAGTGGAAACACCATATATTTT. Its protein product is CSVGDTSSGNTIYF. The V call is TRBV29-1, the J call TRBJ1-3; the D is unclear. Germline CDR1 and CDR2: SQVTM and ANQGSEA. CDR3 length equals 14 residues. The V end lost 4 bases, the J end lost 3 bases, and 13 bases lay between the germline ends.

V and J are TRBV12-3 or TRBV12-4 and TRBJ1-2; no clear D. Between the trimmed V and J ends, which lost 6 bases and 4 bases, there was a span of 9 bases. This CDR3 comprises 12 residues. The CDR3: CASSHRGYGYTF. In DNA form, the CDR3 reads TGTGCCAGCAGCCACCGGGGCTATGGCTACACCTTC.

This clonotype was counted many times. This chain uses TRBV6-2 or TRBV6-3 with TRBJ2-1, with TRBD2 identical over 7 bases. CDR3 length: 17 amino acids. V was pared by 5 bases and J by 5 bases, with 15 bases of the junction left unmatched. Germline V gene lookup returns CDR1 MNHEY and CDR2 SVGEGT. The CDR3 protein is CASSTRWEGREHNEQFF. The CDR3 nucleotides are TGTGCCAGCAGTACTCGGTGGGAGGGCCGTGAACACAATGAGCAGTTCTTC.

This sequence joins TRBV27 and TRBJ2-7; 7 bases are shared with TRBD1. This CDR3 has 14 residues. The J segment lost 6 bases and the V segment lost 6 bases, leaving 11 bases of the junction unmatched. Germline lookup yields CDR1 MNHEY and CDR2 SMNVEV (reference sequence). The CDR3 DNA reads TGTGCCAGCAGGACGACAGGGCGCGTTCGCGAGCAGTACTTC. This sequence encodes CASRTTGRVREQYF.

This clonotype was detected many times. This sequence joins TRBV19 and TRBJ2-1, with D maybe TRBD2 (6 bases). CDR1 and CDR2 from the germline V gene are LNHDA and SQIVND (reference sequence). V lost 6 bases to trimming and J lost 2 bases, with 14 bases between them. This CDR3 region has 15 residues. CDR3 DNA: TGTGCCAGTAGGATTGCGGGAAACACCTACAATGAGCAGTTCTTC. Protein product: CASRIAGNTYNEQFF. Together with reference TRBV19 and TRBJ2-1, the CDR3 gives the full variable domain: DGGITQSPKYLFRKEGQNVTLSCEQNLNHDAMYWYRQDPGQGLRLIYYSQIVNDFQKGDIAEGYSVSREKKESFPLTVTSAQKNPTAFYLCASRIAGNTYNEQFFGPGTRLTVL.

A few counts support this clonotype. CDR3 bases: TGTGTCGTGGTGGGCCAAGAGACCCAGTACTTC. Protein sequence: CVVVGQETQYF. The chain is built from TRBV28 and TRBJ2-5; no definite D call. Germline V gives CDR1 MDHEN, CDR2 SYDVKM. The length of the CDR3 is 11 residues. The full variable domain, in which reference TRBV28 and TRBJ2-5 provide the parts outside the CDR3, is DVKVTQSSRYLVKRTGEKVFLECVQDMDHENMFWYRQDPGLGLRLIYFSYDVKMKEKGDIPEGYSVSREKKERFSLILESASTNQTSMYLCVVVGQETQYFGPGTRLLVL.

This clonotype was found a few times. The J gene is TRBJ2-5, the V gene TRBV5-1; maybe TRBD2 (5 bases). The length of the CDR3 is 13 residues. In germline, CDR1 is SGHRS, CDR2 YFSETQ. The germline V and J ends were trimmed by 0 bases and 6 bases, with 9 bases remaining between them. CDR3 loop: CASSLELVKTQYF. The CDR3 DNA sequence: TGCGCCAGCAGCTTGGAACTAGTTAAGACCCAGTACTTC.

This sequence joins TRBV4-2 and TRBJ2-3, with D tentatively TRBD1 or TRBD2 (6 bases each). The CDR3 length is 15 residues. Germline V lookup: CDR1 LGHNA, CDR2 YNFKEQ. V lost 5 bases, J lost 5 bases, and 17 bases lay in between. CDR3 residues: CASSLRLEGEDTQYF. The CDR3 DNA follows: TGTGCCAGCAGCTTGCGACTAGAGGGGGAAGATACGCAGTATTTT.

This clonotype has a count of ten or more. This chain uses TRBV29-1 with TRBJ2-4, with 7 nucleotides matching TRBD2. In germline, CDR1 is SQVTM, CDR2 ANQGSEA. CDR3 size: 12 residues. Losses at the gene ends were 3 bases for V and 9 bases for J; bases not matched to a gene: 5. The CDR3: CSVDGGSGIQYF. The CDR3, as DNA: TGCAGCGTTGACGGCGGGAGCGGCATTCAGTACTTC. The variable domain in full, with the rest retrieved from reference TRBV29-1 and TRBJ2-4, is SAVISQKPSRDICQRGTSLTIQCQVDSQVTMMFWYRQQPGQSLTLIATANQGSEATYESGFVIDKFPISRPNLTFSTLTVSNMSPEDSSIYLCSVDGGSGIQYFGAGTRLSVL.

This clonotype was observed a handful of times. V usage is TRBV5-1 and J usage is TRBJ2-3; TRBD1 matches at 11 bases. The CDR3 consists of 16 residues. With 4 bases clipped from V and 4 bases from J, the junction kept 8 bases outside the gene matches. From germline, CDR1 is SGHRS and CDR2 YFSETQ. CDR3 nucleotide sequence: TGCGCCAGCAGCCCGGGGGGACAGGGGGGTCCAGATACGCAGTATTTT. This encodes CASSPGGQGGPDTQYF.

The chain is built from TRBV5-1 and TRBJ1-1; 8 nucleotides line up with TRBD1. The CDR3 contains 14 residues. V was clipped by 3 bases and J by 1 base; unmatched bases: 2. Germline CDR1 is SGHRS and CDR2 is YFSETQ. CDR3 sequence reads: CASSSQGANTEAFF. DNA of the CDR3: TGCGCCAGCAGCTCCCAGGGGGCGAACACTGAAGCTTTCTTT.

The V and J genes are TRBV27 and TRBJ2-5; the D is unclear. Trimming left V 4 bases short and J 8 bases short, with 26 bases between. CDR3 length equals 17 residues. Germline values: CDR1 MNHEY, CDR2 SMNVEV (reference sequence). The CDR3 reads CASSSPLGGSSPRTQYF. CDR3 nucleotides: TGTGCCAGCAGTTCACCTCTGGGCGGCTCTTCTCCCAGAACCCAGTACTTC.

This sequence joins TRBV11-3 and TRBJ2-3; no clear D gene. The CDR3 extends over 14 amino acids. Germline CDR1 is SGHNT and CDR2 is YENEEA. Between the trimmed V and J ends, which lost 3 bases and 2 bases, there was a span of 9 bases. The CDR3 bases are TGTGCCAGCAGCTTTAGGCTATCCACAGATACGCAGTATTTT. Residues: CASSFRLSTDTQYF.

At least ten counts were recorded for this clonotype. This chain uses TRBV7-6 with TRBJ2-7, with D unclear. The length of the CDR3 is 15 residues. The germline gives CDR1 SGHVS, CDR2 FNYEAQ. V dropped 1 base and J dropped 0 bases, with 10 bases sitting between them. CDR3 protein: CASSLGARSSYEQYF. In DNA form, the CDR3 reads TGTGCCAGCAGCTTAGGAGCGCGGAGCTCCTACGAGCAGTACTTC.

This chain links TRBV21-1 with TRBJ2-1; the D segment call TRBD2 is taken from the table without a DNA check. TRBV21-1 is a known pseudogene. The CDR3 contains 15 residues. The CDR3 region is CASSEGLADYNEQFF. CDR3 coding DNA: TGTGCCAGCAGCGAGGGACTAGCGGACTACAATGAGCAGTTCTTC.

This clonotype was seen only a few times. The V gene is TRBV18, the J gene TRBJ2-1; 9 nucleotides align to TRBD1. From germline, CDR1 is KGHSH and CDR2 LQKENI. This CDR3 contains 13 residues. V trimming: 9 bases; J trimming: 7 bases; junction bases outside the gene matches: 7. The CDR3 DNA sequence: TGTGCCAGTTACTCCGGGACAGGGAATGAGCAGTTCTTC. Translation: CASYSGTGNEQFF.

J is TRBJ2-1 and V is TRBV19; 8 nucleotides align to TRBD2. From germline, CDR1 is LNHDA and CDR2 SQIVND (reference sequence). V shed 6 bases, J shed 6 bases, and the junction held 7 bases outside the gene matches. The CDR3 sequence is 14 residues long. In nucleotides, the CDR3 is TGTGCCAGTAGAGACTACGGGAGGGCCAATGAGCAGTTCTTC. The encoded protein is CASRDYGRANEQFF. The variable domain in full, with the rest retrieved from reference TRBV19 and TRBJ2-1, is DGGITQSPKYLFRKEGQNVTLSCEQNLNHDAMYWYRQDPGQGLRLIYYSQIVNDFQKGDIAEGYSVSREKKESFPLTVTSAQKNPTAFYLCASRDYGRANEQFFGPGTRLTVL.

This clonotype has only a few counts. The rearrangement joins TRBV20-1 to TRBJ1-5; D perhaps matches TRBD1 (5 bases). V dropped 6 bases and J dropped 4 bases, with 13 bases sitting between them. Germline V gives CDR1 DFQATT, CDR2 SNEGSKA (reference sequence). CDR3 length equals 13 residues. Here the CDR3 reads CSAQGAGNQPQHF. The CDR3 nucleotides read TGCAGTGCGCAAGGGGCAGGGAATCAGCCCCAGCATTTT.